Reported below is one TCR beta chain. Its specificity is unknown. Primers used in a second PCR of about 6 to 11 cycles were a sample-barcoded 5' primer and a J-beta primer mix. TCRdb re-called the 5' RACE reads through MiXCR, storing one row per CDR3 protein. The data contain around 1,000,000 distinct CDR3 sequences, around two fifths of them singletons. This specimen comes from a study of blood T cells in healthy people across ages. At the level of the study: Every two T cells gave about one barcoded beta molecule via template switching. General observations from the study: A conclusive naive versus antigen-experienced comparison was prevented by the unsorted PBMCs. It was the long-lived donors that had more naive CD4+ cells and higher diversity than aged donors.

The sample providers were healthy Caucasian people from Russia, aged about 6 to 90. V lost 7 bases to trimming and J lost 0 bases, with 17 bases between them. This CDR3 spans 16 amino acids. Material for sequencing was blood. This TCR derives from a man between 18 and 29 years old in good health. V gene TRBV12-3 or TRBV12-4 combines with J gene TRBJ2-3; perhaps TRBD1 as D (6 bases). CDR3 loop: CASTWTDSSSTDTQYF. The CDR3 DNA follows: TGTGCCAGCACTTGGACAGACAGTTCGAGCACAGATACGCAGTATTTT.